A single sample is the source of the 21 T cell receptor beta chains below, sequenced in a study of cytomegalovirus exposure and HLA in healthy donors. Primers for the PCR totalled 60 Vbeta and 13 Jbeta. Some clones are missing from TCRdb's copy, which holds only in-frame ones; the method was immunoSEQ multiplex PCR. This sample has roughly 110,000 clones, with about two thirds found just once. The sample comprised PBMCs. These receptors came from a boy aged 5 to 17 in good health and CMV-seronegative.

The chain links TRBV2 to TRBJ2-3, with a possible D match to TRBD2 (6 bases). Trimming took off 1 base at V and 2 bases at J, with 10 bases between the two ends. This CDR3 spans 15 amino acids. Germline V gives CDR1 SNHLY, CDR2 FYNNEI. CDR3 in DNA: TGTGCCAGCAGTGAAGTTGGCGGGGTCACAGATACGCAGTATTTT. This translates into CASSEVGGVTDTQYF.

The rearrangement joins TRBV19 to TRBJ2-7; TRBD2 is a possible D gene (6 bases). Per the germline V gene, CDR1 is LNHDA and CDR2 is SQIVND (reference sequence). The V end was cut by 0 bases, the J end by 4 bases, with 16 bases between. CDR3 length equals 16 residues. The CDR3 DNA is TGTGCCAGTAGTATAGATCTCGAGGAGGGTTCTTACGAGCAGTACTTC. It specifies CASSIDLEEGSYEQYF.

The chain uses TRBV9 and TRBJ2-2, with TRBD2 as a possible D gene (5 bases). CDR3 size: 18 residues. Trimming pared 0 bases from V and 3 bases from J, leaving 18 bases between. CDR1 SGDLS and CDR2 YYNGEE come from the germline V gene. In nucleotides, the CDR3 is TGTGCCAGCAGCGTAGCTTTAGCGCCAGGCCTTTACACCGGGGAGCTGTTTTTT. This sequence encodes CASSVALAPGLYTGELFF. The whole variable domain, filled in from reference TRBV9 and TRBJ2-2, reads DSGVTQTPKHLITATGQRVTLRCSPRSGDLSVYWYQQSLDQGLQFLIQYYNGEERAKGNILERFSAQQFPDLHSELNLSSLELGDSALYFCASSVALAPGLYTGELFFGEGSRLTVL.

The chain combines TRBV28 with TRBJ2-7, with D possibly matching TRBD1 (5 bases). Trimming took off 6 bases at V and 0 bases at J, with 15 bases between the two ends. This CDR3 has 15 amino acids. CDR1 and CDR2 (germline): MDHEN, SYDVKM. The CDR3 here is CASSPPNRYSYEQYF. CDR3 in DNA: TGTGCCAGCAGCCCACCGAACAGGTACTCCTACGAGCAGTACTTC.

V and J are TRBV4-3 and TRBJ2-5; perhaps TRBD2 as D (5 bases). Germline lookup yields CDR1 LGHNA and CDR2 YSLEER. This CDR3 spans 15 amino acids. Trimming shortened V by 1 base and J by 10 bases, and 19 bases separated the two germline ends. For the CDR3, the DNA is TGCGCCAGCAGCCAAGGACACGGGGATCGGTTGCTCCAGTACTTC. It encodes CASSQGHGDRLLQYF.

The gene calls are TRBV6-5 and TRBJ2-5; D gene uncertain. The CDR3 covers 14 residues. Germline V CDR1 and CDR2: MNHEY, SVGAGI. Deletions cut 5 bases from V and 2 bases from J, with 12 bases between. The CDR3 bases are TGTGCCAGCAGTCAGAACATAAGACAAGAGACCCAGTACTTC. It translates to CASSQNIRQETQYF.

The CDR3 is CASRGLAGPSYEQYF. DNA for the CDR3: TGTGCCAGCAGGGGTCTAGCGGGTCCCTCCTACGAGCAGTACTTC. The chain uses TRBV2 and TRBJ2-7; 8 bases fit TRBD2. Germline V lookup: CDR1 SNHLY, CDR2 FYNNEI. J gave up 0 bases and V 6 bases, and 7 bases lay outside the gene matches. The CDR3 contains 15 residues.

The chain employs TRBV5-6 and TRBJ1-2; D may be TRBD1 (5 bases). The V end lost 0 bases, the J end lost 8 bases, and 14 bases lay between the germline ends. The CDR3 has 14 amino acids. The germline CDR1 and CDR2 sequences are SGHDT and YYEEEE. As DNA, the CDR3 is TGTGCCAGCAGCTTGGTGGGGGGAATGAGGGGCTACACCTTC. It codes for CASSLVGGMRGYTF.

This clone appeared once. The J gene is TRBJ2-7, the V gene TRBV27, with TRBD1 matching 8 bases. The trim removed 2 bases at V and 3 bases at J, leaving 3 bases unmatched. The CDR3 spans 14 residues. Germline values: CDR1 MNHEY, CDR2 SMNVEV (reference sequence). The CDR3 DNA reads as TGTGCCAGCAGTTTAAGGGGGACAGGCTACGAGCAGTACTTC. It specifies CASSLRGTGYEQYF.

The V call is TRBV19, the J call TRBJ2-1, with unresolved D. Trimming took off 3 bases at V and 1 base at J, with 10 bases between the two ends. CDR1 and CDR2 (germline): LNHDA, SQIVND (reference sequence). This CDR3 is built from 15 residues. The CDR3 nucleotides read TGTGCCAGTAGTATCTTTCAGGATTCCTACAATGAGCAGTTCTTC. This sequence encodes CASSIFQDSYNEQFF.

The chain uses TRBV6-5 and TRBJ1-2; 7 positions agree with TRBD1. The junction had 9 bases not matched to a gene; V was cut back by 9 bases and J by 2 bases. Germline V CDR1 and CDR2: MNHEY, SVGAGI. This CDR3 region has 14 residues. The DNA of the CDR3 is TGTGCCAGTTCGTCCGACAGGGTGAACTATGGCTACACCTTC. This sequence encodes CASSSDRVNYGYTF.

This clone was recorded a few times. The chain links TRBV19 to TRBJ2-3; 7 bases align to TRBD1. Germline assignment: CDR1 LNHDA and CDR2 SQIVND (reference sequence). The V gene end was trimmed by 3 bases and the J gene end by 1 base; junction bases not matched to a gene: 4. CDR3 length: 15 residues. In nucleotides, the CDR3 is TGTGCCAGTAGTATCGACAGGGAAGGCACAGATACGCAGTATTTT. This translates into CASSIDREGTDTQYF.

The chain joins TRBV5-1 to TRBJ2-7; D gene ambiguous. The ends were cut back, 0 bases at V and 2 bases at J, with 9 bases in the middle. Germline V CDR1 and CDR2: SGHRS, YFSETQ. The CDR3 sequence is 14 residues long. DNA of the CDR3: TGCGCCAGCAGCTTGGATGCAGTCACCTACGAGCAGTACTTC. Protein: CASSLDAVTYEQYF.

The V and J genes are TRBV18 and TRBJ1-2; 8 nucleotides line up with TRBD1. Losses at the gene ends were 3 bases for V and 6 bases for J; bases not matched to a gene: 3. Germline V gene sequence: CDR1 KGHSH, CDR2 LQKENI. The CDR3 contains 13 residues. DNA for the CDR3: TGTGCCAGCTCACCTATGACAGGGGATGGCTACACCTTC. Amino acid sequence: CASSPMTGDGYTF.

For the CDR3, the DNA is TGCAGCGTTGATTCGGCGAACACCGGGGAGCTGTTTTTT. Translating it yields CSVDSANTGELFF. The chain links TRBV29-1 to TRBJ2-2; D uncertain. There are 13 residues in the CDR3. The germline V gene has CDR1 SQVTM and CDR2 ANQGSEA. Trimming removed 3 bases from V and 0 bases from J, with 5 bases in between.

The chain couples TRBV28 to TRBJ1-5; no clear D. Germline V CDR1 and CDR2: MDHEN, SYDVKM. V was pared by 10 bases and J by 3 bases, with 19 bases between. The CDR3 consists of 15 residues. This chain's CDR3 is CATVPRQMPNQPQHF. The CDR3 bases are TGTGCCACCGTCCCGCGGCAGATGCCCAATCAGCCCCAGCATTTT.

This clone has only one observation. The chain employs TRBV19 and TRBJ1-1, with D uncertain. This CDR3 has 12 residues. V was shortened by 4 bases and J by 3 bases, with 6 bases between the two germline ends. The germline V gene encodes CDR1 LNHDA and CDR2 SQIVND (reference sequence). CDR3 residues: CASSTRYTEAFF. The CDR3 DNA is TGTGCCAGTAGTACTAGGTACACTGAAGCTTTCTTT.

This clone was observed a single time. CDR3 nucleotide sequence: TGTGCCAGCAGCTTGAAGACAGTAGTGGATCAGCCCCAGCATTTT. Protein sequence: CASSLKTVVDQPQHF. V and J are TRBV5-6 and TRBJ1-5, with D maybe TRBD1 (5 bases). This CDR3 region has 15 residues. V lost 1 base and J lost 5, with 13 bases in between. From germline, CDR1 is SGHDT and CDR2 YYEEEE.

The table lists this clone with a few counts. This chain links TRBV19 with TRBJ2-2; perhaps TRBD2 as D (6 bases). The V gene lost 3 bases and the J gene lost 4 bases, with 21 bases spanning the gap. CDR1 LNHDA and CDR2 SQIVND come from the germline V gene (reference sequence). This CDR3 has 18 residues. The CDR3 protein is CASSIMGRNSGPTGELFF. In DNA form, the CDR3 reads TGTGCCAGTAGTATCATGGGCAGGAATAGCGGTCCCACCGGGGAGCTGTTTTTT.

This clone turned up a few times. This sequence joins TRBV7-9 and TRBJ2-5; 10 bases fit TRBD2. Germline values: CDR1 SEHNR, CDR2 FQNEAQ (reference sequence). The CDR3 covers 14 residues. V lost 6 bases to trimming and J lost 4 bases; unmatched junction nucleotides: 5. CDR3 residues: CASSPLAGVETQYF. The CDR3 nucleotides read TGTGCCAGCAGTCCCCTAGCGGGAGTAGAGACCCAGTACTTC.

The chain employs TRBV19 and TRBJ2-6; D remains unclear. Trimming shortened V by 5 bases and J by 0 bases, and 11 bases separated the two germline ends. The CDR3 is 16 residues long. Germline CDR1 is LNHDA and CDR2 is SQIVND (reference sequence). The CDR3 bases are TGTGCCAGTAGTGTATCAGGATTCTCTGGGGCCAACGTCCTGACTTTC. Translating gives CASSVSGFSGANVLTF.